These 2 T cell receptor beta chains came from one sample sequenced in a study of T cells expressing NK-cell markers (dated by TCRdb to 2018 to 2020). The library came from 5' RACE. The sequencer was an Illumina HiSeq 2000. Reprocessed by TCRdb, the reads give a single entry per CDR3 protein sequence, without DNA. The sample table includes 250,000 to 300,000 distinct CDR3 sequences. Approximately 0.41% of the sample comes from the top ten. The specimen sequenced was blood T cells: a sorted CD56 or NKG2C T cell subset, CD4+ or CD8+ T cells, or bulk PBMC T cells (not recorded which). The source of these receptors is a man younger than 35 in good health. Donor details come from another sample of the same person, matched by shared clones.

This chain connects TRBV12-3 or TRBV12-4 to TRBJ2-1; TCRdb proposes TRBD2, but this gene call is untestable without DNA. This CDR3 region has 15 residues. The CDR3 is CASSGRAKPYNEQFF.

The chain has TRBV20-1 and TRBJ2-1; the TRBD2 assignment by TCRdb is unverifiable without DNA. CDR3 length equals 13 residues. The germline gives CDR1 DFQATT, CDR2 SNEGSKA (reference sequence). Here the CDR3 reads CGGIAGGEDEQFF.